The 16 T cell receptor beta chains below all came from one sample that was sequenced in a study of cytomegalovirus exposure and HLA in healthy donors. Researchers ran the PCR with 60 Vbeta and 13 Jbeta primers. The assay was immunoSEQ multiplex PCR, and TCRdb's table has in-frame clones only and misses some. The table has some 150,000 clones, under 75% seen once. The sample taken for sequencing was PBMCs. These receptors were collected from a woman aged 40 to 50 in good health and CMV-seronegative.

CDR3 sequence: CASTSGLAGGETQYF. CDR3 DNA: TGCGCCAGCACCTCCGGACTAGCGGGGGGGGAGACCCAGTACTTC. This sequence joins TRBV5-1 and TRBJ2-5; TRBD2 matches 15 bases. With V trimmed by 6 bases and J by 5 bases, 5 bases remained unmatched. The CDR3 sequence is 15 residues long. Germline V CDR1 and CDR2: SGHRS, YFSETQ.

This clone was counted a few times. The V gene is TRBV19, the J gene TRBJ1-1; D is undetermined. This CDR3 comprises 12 residues. In germline, CDR1 is LNHDA, CDR2 SQIVND (reference sequence). V lost 6 bases to trimming and J lost 1 base, with 6 bases between them. DNA of the CDR3: TGTGCCAGTAGCTACCGGAACACTGAAGCTTTCTTT. Protein: CASSYRNTEAFF.

The chain has TRBV27 and TRBJ1-4, with D uncertain. CDR3 length: 15 residues. The V end was cut by 5 bases, the J end by 0 bases, with 10 bases between. Germline loops: CDR1 MNHEY, CDR2 SMNVEV (reference sequence). The CDR3 region is CASSTLGATNEKLFF. In DNA, the CDR3 is TGTGCCAGCAGTACCCTGGGAGCAACTAATGAAAAACTGTTTTTT.

This clone was counted only a few times. This chain joins TRBV5-6 and TRBJ1-1; D not certain. Germline CDR1 and CDR2: SGHDT and YYEEEE. This CDR3 is built from 12 residues. V was cut by 0 bases and J by 2 bases, with 2 bases left in between. Here the CDR3 reads CASSLANTEAFF. CDR3 nucleotides: TGTGCCAGCAGCTTGGCAAACACTGAAGCTTTCTTT.

This chain joins TRBV5-4 and TRBJ1-2; 7 positions agree with TRBD1. Germline V gives CDR1 SGHNT, CDR2 YYREEE (reference sequence). The CDR3 totals 15 residues. V lost 4 bases and J lost 2; bases outside the gene matches: 8. The CDR3 region has the DNA TGTGCCAGCAGCCGCCGGGACAGTCGGAACTATGGCTACACCTTC. Its translation: CASSRRDSRNYGYTF.

CDR3 DNA: TGCGCCAGCAGCTTGGACGCCGGGACCCAGGGGGGCTACACCTTC. Translating gives CASSLDAGTQGGYTF. The chain employs TRBV5-1 and TRBJ1-2, with D maybe TRBD1 (6 bases). There are 15 residues in the CDR3. Trimming took 0 bases from V and 8 from J, leaving 17 bases between them. Germline V gene data show CDR1 as SGHRS and CDR2 as YFSETQ.

This chain links TRBV7-8 with TRBJ1-2; D is ambiguous. V was cut by 11 bases and J by 0 bases, with 19 bases left in between. This CDR3 has 15 amino acids. CDR1 is SGHVS, CDR2 FQNEAQ, per germline. DNA of the CDR3: TGTGCCGCTTCGCCGCTAATTTCCACTAACTATGGCTACACCTTC. As protein: CAASPLISTNYGYTF.

V gene TRBV5-1 combines with J gene TRBJ2-5, with 8 bases that match TRBD2. The CDR3 length is 15 residues. Germline V CDR1 and CDR2: SGHRS, YFSETQ. The V and J ends lost 3 bases and 2 bases, in that order; junction bases with no gene match: 6. The CDR3 reads CASSWGRGGQETQYF. DNA of the CDR3: TGCGCCAGCAGCTGGGGACGGGGGGGACAAGAGACCCAGTACTTC.

The genes are TRBV4-1 and TRBJ1-5; possible D gene TRBD1, 5 bases. The CDR3 runs 14 residues. Germline CDR1 and CDR2: MGHRA and YSYEKL. Trimming left V 4 bases short and J 3 bases short, with 10 bases between. The CDR3 loop reads CASSLDSSNQPQHF. The CDR3 DNA follows: TGCGCCAGCAGCCTTGACAGTTCCAATCAGCCCCAGCATTTT.

This clone was counted only a few times. The J gene is TRBJ2-7, the V gene TRBV12-5; tentatively, D is TRBD1 (5 bases). Between the trimmed V and J ends, which lost 1 base and 1 base, there was a span of 8 bases. Germline V lookup: CDR1 LGHNT, CDR2 FRNRAP. The CDR3 runs to 14 residues. CDR3 protein: CASGLGTPSYEQYF. As DNA, the CDR3 is TGTGCTAGTGGTTTGGGGACACCTTCCTACGAGCAGTACTTC.

This clone was detected only a few times. This sequence joins TRBV29-1 and TRBJ2-5; D possibly corresponds to TRBD1 (6 bases). Trimming took 7 bases from V and 2 from J, leaving 14 bases between them. This CDR3 has 13 residues. Germline CDR1 is SQVTM and CDR2 is ANQGSEA. The CDR3 loop is CSAAPGQQETQYF. CDR3 DNA: TGCAGCGCTGCCCCCGGACAGCAAGAGACCCAGTACTTC.

The gene calls are TRBV6-1 and TRBJ1-6, with D perhaps matching TRBD1 (6 bases). This CDR3 region has 15 residues. Germline CDR1 MNHNS, CDR2 SASEGT. The V end was cut by 8 bases, the J end by 3 bases, with 14 bases between. The CDR3 loop reads CASYDWTDYNSPLHF. The CDR3 DNA reads as TGTGCCAGCTATGATTGGACAGACTATAATTCACCCCTCCACTTT.

The CDR3 region has the DNA TGTGCTGTAGACTCGGCGGACTATGGCTACACCTTC. As protein: CAVDSADYGYTF. This chain connects TRBV30 to TRBJ1-2; D remains ambiguous. From germline, CDR1 is GTSNPN and CDR2 SVGIG (reference sequence). This CDR3 contains 12 residues.

The chain uses TRBV28 and TRBJ1-2; D possibly corresponds to TRBD1 (6 bases). V lost 8 bases, J lost 1 base, and 17 bases lay in between. Germline V lookup: CDR1 MDHEN, CDR2 SYDVKM. This CDR3 has 15 residues. The CDR3 DNA follows: TGTGCCAGCGGGGCAGGGGATTCTGGTAACTATGGCTACACCTTC. This translates into CASGAGDSGNYGYTF.

The V gene is TRBV9, the J gene TRBJ1-2; 7 nucleotides line up with TRBD1. The CDR3 is made up of 15 amino acids. Germline CDR1 is SGDLS and CDR2 is YYNGEE. With 4 bases clipped from V and 4 bases from J, the junction kept 10 bases outside the gene matches. The CDR3 nucleotides read TGTGCCAGCAGCATGGGACAGCCGACACCCTATGGCTACACCTTC. Its translation: CASSMGQPTPYGYTF.

J is TRBJ1-1 and V is TRBV25-1; 9 bases agree with TRBD1. The length of the CDR3 is 12 residues. Per germline, CDR1 MGHDK and CDR2 SYGVNS. Unmatched junction bases numbered 8, after V lost 7 bases and J lost 11 bases. In DNA, the CDR3 is TGTGCCAGCAAGGACAGGGGTCGCGGGGCTTTCTTT. Protein: CASKDRGRGAFF.